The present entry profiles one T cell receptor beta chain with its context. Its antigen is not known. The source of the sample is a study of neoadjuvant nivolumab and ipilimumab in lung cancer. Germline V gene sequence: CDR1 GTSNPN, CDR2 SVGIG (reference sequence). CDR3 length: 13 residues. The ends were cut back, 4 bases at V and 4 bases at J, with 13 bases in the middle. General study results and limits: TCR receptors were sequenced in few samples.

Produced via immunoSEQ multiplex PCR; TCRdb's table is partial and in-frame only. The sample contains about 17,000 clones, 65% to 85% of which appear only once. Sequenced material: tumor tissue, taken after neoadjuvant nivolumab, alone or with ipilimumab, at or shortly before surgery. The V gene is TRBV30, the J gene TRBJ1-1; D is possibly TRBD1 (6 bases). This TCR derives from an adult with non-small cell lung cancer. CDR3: CAWTGGDATEAFF. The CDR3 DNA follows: TGTGCCTGGACCGGGGGCGACGCCACTGAAGCTTTCTTT.